The entry that follows covers one TCR beta chain sequence. This record comes from a study of blood T cell repertoires in COVID-19. The overall study: The origin of the acute and convalescent COVID-19 samples was the United States, Italy and Spain.

Original data processing: Amplification from reference gene primers served as the basis for estimated nucleated cell counts. Here immunoSEQ multiplex PCR was the method, and the copy in TCRdb shows in-frame clones only, minus some. Clone size and V and J calls were adopted from that table, with D and trimming inferred from the DNA. The sample has roughly 50,000 clones, around 86% seen once. The source of this sequence is a man between 65 and 80 years old with acute or convalescent COVID-19. The specimen was peripheral blood.

CDR3 in DNA: TGTGCCAGCAGCGCCTCCCGTCGGGACACAGATACGCAGTATTTT. This codes for CASSASRRDTDTQYF. The chain carries TRBV7-2 and TRBJ2-3, with D possibly being TRBD2 (5 bases). In germline, CDR1 is SGHTA, CDR2 FQGNSA. The ends were cut back, 5 bases at V and 2 bases at J, with 14 bases in the middle. The CDR3 consists of 15 residues. The variable domain in full, completed from reference TRBV7-2 and TRBJ2-3, reads GAGVSQSPSNKVTEKGKDVELRCDPISGHTALYWYRQSLGQGLEFLIYFQGNSAPDKSGLPSDRFSAERTGGSVSTLTIQRTQQEDSAVYLCASSASRRDTDTQYFGPGTRLTVL.